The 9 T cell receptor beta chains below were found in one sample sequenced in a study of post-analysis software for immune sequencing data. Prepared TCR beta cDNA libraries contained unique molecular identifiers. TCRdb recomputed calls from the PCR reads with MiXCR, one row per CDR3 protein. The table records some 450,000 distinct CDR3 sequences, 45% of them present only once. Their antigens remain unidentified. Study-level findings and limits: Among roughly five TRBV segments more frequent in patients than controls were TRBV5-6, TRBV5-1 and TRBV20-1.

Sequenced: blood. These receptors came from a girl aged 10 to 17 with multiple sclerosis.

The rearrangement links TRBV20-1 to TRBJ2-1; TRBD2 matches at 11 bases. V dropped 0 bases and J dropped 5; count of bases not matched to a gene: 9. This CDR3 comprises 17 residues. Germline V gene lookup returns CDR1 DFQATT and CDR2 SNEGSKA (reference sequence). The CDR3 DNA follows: TGCAGTGCTAGAGATTCACGACTAGCGGGACTTAACAATGAGCAGTTCTTC. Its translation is CSARDSRLAGLNNEQFF.

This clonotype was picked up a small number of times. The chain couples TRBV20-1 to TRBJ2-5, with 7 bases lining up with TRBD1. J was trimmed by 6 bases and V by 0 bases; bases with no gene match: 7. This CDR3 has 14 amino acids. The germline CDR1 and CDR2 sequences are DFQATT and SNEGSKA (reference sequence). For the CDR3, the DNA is TGCAGTGCTAGAGATGTGACAGGGAAGCAGACCCAGTACTTC. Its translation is CSARDVTGKQTQYF.

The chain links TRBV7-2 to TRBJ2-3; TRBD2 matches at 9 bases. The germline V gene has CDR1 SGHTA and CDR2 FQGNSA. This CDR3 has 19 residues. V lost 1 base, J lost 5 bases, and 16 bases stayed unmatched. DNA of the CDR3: TGTGCCAGCAGCTTAGTGGGCGGGAGGGCCGCAGGGATCAGAGATACGCAGTATTTT. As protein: CASSLVGGRAAGIRDTQYF.

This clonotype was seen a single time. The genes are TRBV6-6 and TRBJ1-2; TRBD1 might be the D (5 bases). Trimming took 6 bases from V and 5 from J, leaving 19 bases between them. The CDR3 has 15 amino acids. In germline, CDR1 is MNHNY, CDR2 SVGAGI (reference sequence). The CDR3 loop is CASSTTGGVGYGYTF. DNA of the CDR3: TGTGCCAGCAGCACAACCGGGGGGGTAGGGTATGGCTACACCTTC.

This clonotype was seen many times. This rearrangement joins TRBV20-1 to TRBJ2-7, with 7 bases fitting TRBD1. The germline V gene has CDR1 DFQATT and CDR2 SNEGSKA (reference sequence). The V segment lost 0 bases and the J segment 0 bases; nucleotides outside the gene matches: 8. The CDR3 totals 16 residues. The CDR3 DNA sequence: TGCAGTGCTAGAGAAGCCGGGACAGCCGTCTCCTACGAGCAGTACTTC. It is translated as CSAREAGTAVSYEQYF.

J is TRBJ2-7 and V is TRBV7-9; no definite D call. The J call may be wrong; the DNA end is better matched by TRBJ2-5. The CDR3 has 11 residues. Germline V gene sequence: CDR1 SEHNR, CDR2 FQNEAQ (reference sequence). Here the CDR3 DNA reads TGTGCCAGCAGCGAAATTGAGACCCAGTACTTC. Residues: CASSEIETQYF.

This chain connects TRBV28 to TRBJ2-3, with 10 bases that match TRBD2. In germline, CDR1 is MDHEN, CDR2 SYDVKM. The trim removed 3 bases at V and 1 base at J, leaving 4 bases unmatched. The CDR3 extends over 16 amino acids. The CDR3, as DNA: TGTGCCAGCAGTTTGGCCCTAGCGGGAGGCACAGATACGCAGTATTTT. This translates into CASSLALAGGTDTQYF. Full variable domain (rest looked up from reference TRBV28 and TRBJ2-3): DVKVTQSSRYLVKRTGEKVFLECVQDMDHENMFWYRQDPGLGLRLIYFSYDVKMKEKGDIPEGYSVSREKKERFSLILESASTNQTSMYLCASSLALAGGTDTQYFGPGTRLTVL.

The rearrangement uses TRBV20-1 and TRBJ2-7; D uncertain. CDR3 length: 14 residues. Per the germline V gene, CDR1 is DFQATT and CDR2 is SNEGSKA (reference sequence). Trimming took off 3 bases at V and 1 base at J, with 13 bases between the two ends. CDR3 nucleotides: TGCAGTGCTAGCGCGGTTTTGCGGTCCTACGAGCAGTACTTC. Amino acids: CSASAVLRSYEQYF.

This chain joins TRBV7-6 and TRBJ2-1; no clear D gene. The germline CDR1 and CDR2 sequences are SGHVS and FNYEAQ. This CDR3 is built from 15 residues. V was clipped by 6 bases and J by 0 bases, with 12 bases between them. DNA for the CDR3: TGTGCCAGCAGTTCCGACCATAGCTCCTACAATGAGCAGTTCTTC. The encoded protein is CASSSDHSSYNEQFF.